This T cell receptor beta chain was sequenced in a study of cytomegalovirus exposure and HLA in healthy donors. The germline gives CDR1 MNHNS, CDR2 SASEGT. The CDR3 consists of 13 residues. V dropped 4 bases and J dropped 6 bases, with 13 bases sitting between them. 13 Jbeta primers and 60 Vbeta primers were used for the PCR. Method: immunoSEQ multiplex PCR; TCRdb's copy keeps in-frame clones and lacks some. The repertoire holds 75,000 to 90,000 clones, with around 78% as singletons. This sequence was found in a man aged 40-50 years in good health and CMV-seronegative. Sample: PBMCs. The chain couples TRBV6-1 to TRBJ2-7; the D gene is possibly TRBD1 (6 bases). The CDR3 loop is CASSGQTGTEQYF. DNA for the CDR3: TGTGCCAGCAGTGGACAAACAGGGACCGAGCAGTACTTC.